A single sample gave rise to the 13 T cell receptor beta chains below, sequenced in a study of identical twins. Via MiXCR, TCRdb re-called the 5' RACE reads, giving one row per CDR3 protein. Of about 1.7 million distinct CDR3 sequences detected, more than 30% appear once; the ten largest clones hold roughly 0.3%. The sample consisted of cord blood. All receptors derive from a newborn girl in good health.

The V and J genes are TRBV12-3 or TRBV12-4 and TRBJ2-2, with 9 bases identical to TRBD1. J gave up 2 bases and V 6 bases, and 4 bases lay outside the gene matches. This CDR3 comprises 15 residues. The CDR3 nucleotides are TGTGCCAGCAGGGGGACAGGGAAAAACACCGGGGAGCTGTTTTTT. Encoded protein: CASRGTGKNTGELFF.

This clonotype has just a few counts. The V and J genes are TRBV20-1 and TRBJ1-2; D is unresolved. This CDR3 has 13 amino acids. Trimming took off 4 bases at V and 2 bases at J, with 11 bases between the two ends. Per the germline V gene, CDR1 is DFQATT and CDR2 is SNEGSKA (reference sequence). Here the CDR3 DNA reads TGCAGTGCTATCCCCAACGCCAACTATGGCTACACCTTC. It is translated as CSAIPNANYGYTF.

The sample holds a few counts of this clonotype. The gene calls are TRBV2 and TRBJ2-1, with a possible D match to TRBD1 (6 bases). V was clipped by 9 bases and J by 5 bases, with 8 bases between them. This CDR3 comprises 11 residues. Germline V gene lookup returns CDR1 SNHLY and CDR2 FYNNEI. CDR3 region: CASQGNNEQFF. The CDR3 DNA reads TGTGCCAGTCAGGGGAACAATGAGCAGTTCTTC.

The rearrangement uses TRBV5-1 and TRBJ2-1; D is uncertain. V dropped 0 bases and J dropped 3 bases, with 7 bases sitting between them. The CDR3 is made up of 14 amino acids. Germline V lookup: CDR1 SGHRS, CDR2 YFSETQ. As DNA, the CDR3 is TGCGCCAGCAGCTTGGAAAGGGACTACAATGAGCAGTTCTTC. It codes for CASSLERDYNEQFF.

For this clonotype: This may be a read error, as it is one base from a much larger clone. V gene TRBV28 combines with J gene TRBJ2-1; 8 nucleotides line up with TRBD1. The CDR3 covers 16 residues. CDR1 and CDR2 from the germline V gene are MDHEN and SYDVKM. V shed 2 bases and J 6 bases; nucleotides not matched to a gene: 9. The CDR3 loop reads CASSLRGTGTCNEQFF. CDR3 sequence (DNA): TGTGCCAGCAGTTTAAGGGGGACAGGTACCTGCAATGAGCAGTTCTTC.

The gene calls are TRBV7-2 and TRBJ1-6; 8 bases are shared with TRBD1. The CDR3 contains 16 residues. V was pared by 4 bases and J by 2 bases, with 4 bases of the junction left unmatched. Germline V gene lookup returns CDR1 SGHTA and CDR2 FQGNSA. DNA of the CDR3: TGTGCCAGCAGCTCGAGACAGGGGACCTATAATTCACCCCTCCACTTT. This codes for CASSSRQGTYNSPLHF. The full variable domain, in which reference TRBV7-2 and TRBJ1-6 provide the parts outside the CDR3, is GAGVSQSPSNKVTEKGKDVELRCDPISGHTALYWYRQSLGQGLEFLIYFQGNSAPDKSGLPSDRFSAERTGGSVSTLTIQRTQQEDSAVYLCASSSRQGTYNSPLHFGNGTRLTVT.

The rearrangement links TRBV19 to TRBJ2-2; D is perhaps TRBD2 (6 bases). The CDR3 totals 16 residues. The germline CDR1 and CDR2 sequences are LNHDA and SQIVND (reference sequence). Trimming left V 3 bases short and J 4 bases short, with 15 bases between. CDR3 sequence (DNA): TGTGCCAGTAGTATGTGGCAGGGAGGATCCACCGGGGAGCTGTTTTTT. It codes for CASSMWQGGSTGELFF.

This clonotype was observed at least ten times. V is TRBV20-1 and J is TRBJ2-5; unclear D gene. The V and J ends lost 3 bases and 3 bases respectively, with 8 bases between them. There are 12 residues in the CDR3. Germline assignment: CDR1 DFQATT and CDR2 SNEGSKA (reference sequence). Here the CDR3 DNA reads TGCAGTGCTAGTCGCTGGAAAGAGACCCAGTACTTC. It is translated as CSASRWKETQYF.

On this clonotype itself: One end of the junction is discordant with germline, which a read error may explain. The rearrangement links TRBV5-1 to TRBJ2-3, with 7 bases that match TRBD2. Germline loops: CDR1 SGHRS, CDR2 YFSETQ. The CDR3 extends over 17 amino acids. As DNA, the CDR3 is TGCGCCAGCAGCACCGGCCGGGACTACTTGCCCACAGATACGCGGTATTTT. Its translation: CASSTGRDYLPTDTRYF.

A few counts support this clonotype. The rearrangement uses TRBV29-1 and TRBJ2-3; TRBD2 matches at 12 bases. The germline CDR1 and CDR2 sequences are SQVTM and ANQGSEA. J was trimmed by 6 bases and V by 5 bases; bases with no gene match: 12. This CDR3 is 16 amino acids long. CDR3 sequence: CSVTPHPSGRGDTQYF. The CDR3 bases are TGCAGCGTTACCCCACACCCTAGCGGGAGGGGGGATACGCAGTATTTT.

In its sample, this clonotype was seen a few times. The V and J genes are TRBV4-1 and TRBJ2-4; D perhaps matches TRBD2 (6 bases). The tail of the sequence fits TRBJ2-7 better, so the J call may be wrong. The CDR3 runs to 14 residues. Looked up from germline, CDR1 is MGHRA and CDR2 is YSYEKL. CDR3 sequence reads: CASSQTVLAGEQYF. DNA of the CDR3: TGCGCCAGCAGCCAAACGGTACTAGCAGGCGAGCAGTACTTC.

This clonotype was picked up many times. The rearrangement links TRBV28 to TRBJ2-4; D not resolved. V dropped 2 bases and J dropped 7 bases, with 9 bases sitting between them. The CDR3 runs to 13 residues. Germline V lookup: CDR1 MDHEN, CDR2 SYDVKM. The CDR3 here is CASSLPQSNIQYF. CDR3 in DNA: TGTGCCAGCAGTTTACCCCAATCCAACATTCAGTACTTC.

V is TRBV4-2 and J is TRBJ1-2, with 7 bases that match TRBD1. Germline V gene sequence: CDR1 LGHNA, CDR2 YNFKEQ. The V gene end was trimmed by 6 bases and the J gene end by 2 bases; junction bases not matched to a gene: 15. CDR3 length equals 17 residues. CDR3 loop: CASSPVTGEGNNYGYTF. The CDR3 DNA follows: TGTGCCAGCAGTCCGGTTACAGGGGAGGGCAACAACTATGGCTACACCTTC.